The 22 T cell receptor beta chains below come from one sample, sequenced in a study of T-cell memory formation after mild COVID-19. TCRdb re-derived calls from the 5' RACE reads in MiXCR, one entry per CDR3 protein. The sample contains 80,000 to 90,000 distinct CDR3 sequences, 20% to 30% of which appear only once. The material sequenced was PBMCs or a T cell subset sorted from them (not recorded which). The receptor set was obtained from a man younger than 30 who had mild COVID-19 (a few samples of this study predate the infection). Cell type and time point are not known.

This clonotype was seen a few times. This chain joins TRBV20-1 and TRBJ1-2; 7 bases fit TRBD1. J was trimmed by 10 bases and V by 2 bases; bases with no gene match: 13. Germline lookup yields CDR1 DFQATT and CDR2 SNEGSKA (reference sequence). The CDR3 runs to 14 residues. Here the CDR3 reads CSARPRAGGVVYTF. The CDR3 nucleotides read TGCAGTGCTAGACCTAGGGCAGGGGGTGTTGTCTACACCTTC.

J is TRBJ2-2 and V is TRBV7-3, with D possibly TRBD2 on 5 matching bases. Germline values: CDR1 SGHTA, CDR2 FQGTGA. This CDR3 is built from 14 residues. Trimming left V 10 bases short and J 4 bases short, with 16 bases between. The CDR3 here is CATREGSSTGELFF. The CDR3 DNA reads TGTGCCACCCGAGAAGGGAGCAGCACCGGGGAGCTGTTTTTT.

This chain uses TRBV19 with TRBJ2-1; 7 bases align to TRBD1. Germline V CDR1 and CDR2: LNHDA, SQIVND (reference sequence). The CDR3 sequence is 17 residues long. Unmatched junction bases numbered 13, after V lost 6 bases and J lost 2 bases. The CDR3 nucleotides read TGTGCCAGTAGCCTTCTGTCGGACAGGACGCCCTACAATGAGCAGTTCTTC. Translation gives CASSLLSDRTPYNEQFF.

A few counts support this clonotype. CDR3 DNA sequence: TGCAGCGTTGTCGACAGGGCAGATACGCAGTATTTT. Translated: CSVVDRADTQYF. The rearrangement joins TRBV29-1 to TRBJ2-3; 7 bases are shared with TRBD1. The CDR3 sequence is 12 residues long. With V trimmed by 4 bases and J by 4 bases, 2 bases remained unmatched. Germline V gene sequence: CDR1 SQVTM, CDR2 ANQGSEA.

The chain combines TRBV10-3 with TRBJ1-1; TRBD1 is a possible D gene (6 bases). Germline CDR1 reads ENHRY; CDR2 reads SYGVKD. CDR3 length: 15 amino acids. Trimming left V 8 bases short and J 1 base short, with 17 bases between. The CDR3 sequence is CAIQRVAGANTEAFF. For the CDR3, the DNA is TGTGCCATCCAACGAGTCGCGGGGGCGAACACTGAAGCTTTCTTT.

The CDR3 DNA reads TGCAGTGCCCGACAGGGGGAAGGAAACATTCAGTACTTC. Protein sequence: CSARQGEGNIQYF. The V and J genes are TRBV20-1 and TRBJ2-4; the match to TRBD1 covers 9 bases. CDR1 DFQATT and CDR2 SNEGSKA come from the germline V gene (reference sequence). CDR3 size: 13 residues. Trimming at V came to 6 bases and at J to 6 bases, leaving 6 bases not matched to a gene.

V usage is TRBV29-1 and J usage is TRBJ2-5; 8 bases fit TRBD1. The V segment lost 3 bases and the J segment 3 bases; nucleotides outside the gene matches: 9. CDR1 is SQVTM and CDR2 is ANQGSEA in the germline V gene. CDR3 size: 15 residues. The CDR3 nucleotides are TGCAGCGTTGAGGGCAGGGGGCATCAGGAAGAGACCCAGTACTTC. This codes for CSVEGRGHQEETQYF. The full variable domain, rest sourced from reference TRBV29-1 and TRBJ2-5, is SAVISQKPSRDICQRGTSLTIQCQVDSQVTMMFWYRQQPGQSLTLIATANQGSEATYESGFVIDKFPISRPNLTFSTLTVSNMSPEDSSIYLCSVEGRGHQEETQYFGPGTRLLVL.

This rearrangement joins TRBV7-3 to TRBJ2-1, with D perhaps TRBD1 or TRBD2 (5 bases each). Germline CDR1 reads SGHTA; CDR2 reads FQGTGA. The germline V and J ends were trimmed by 1 base and 5 bases, with 6 bases remaining between them. CDR3 length: 13 amino acids. CDR3 sequence reads: CASSLRGDNEQFF. CDR3 coding DNA: TGTGCCAGCAGCTTAAGAGGGGACAATGAGCAGTTCTTC. Supplemented by reference TRBV7-3 and TRBJ2-1, the full variable domain reads GAGVSQTPSNKVTEKGKYVELRCDPISGHTALYWYRQSLGQGPEFLIYFQGTGAADDSGLPNDRFFAVRPEGSVSTLKIQRTERGDSAVYLCASSLRGDNEQFFGPGTRLTVL.

V usage is TRBV7-2 and J usage is TRBJ1-1; 8 bases fit TRBD1. CDR1 is SGHTA and CDR2 is FQGNSA in the germline V gene. This CDR3 has 14 amino acids. The J segment lost 6 bases and the V segment lost 3 bases, leaving 6 bases of the junction unmatched. The DNA of the CDR3 is TGTGCCAGCAGCTTCGGACAGGGTGGAGCTGAAGCTTTCTTT. Its protein is CASSFGQGGAEAFF.

The genes are TRBV2 and TRBJ1-4; D unresolved. The CDR3 spans 14 residues. Deletions cut 3 bases from V and 4 bases from J, with 9 bases between. Germline loops: CDR1 SNHLY, CDR2 FYNNEI. This CDR3 is CASSELASNEKLFF. The DNA for the CDR3 is TGTGCCAGCAGTGAGCTGGCAAGTAATGAAAAACTGTTTTTT. The variable domain in full, completed from reference TRBV2 and TRBJ1-4, reads EPEVTQTPSHQVTQMGQEVILRCVPISNHLYFYWYRQILGQKVEFLVSFYNNEISEKSEIFDDQFSVERPDGSNFTLKIRSTKLEDSAMYFCASSELASNEKLFFGSGTQLSVL.

This clonotype showed up just a few times. V usage is TRBV9 and J usage is TRBJ1-5; no reliable D call. The CDR3 is 13 amino acids. Between the trimmed V and J ends, which lost 4 bases and 4 bases, there was a span of 9 bases. Per the germline V gene, CDR1 is SGDLS and CDR2 is YYNGEE. The CDR3 spells CASSPSGNQPQHF. In DNA, the CDR3 is TGTGCCAGCAGCCCCTCCGGTAATCAGCCCCAGCATTTT.

The chain joins TRBV12-3 or TRBV12-4 to TRBJ2-1; D unclear. Trimming removed 2 bases from V and 0 bases from J, with 8 bases in between. The CDR3 has 15 residues. CDR3 DNA: TGTGCCAGCAGTTTAAGACGGAGCTCCTACAATGAGCAGTTCTTC. This codes for CASSLRRSSYNEQFF.

This clonotype has more than one count but fewer than ten. This sequence joins TRBV5-1 and TRBJ1-1; D perhaps matches TRBD1 (5 bases). CDR3 length equals 15 residues. V lost 0 bases to trimming and J lost 2 bases, with 11 bases between them. From germline, CDR1 is SGHRS and CDR2 YFSETQ. CDR3 in amino acids: CASSLAWGDNTEAFF. CDR3 coding DNA: TGCGCCAGCAGCTTGGCCTGGGGCGACAACACTGAAGCTTTCTTT.

This clonotype turned up a few times. CDR3 amino acids: CASKTGFSGNTIYF. The CDR3 coding sequence is TGTGCCAGCAAAACGGGGTTCTCTGGAAACACCATATATTTT. V and J are TRBV2 and TRBJ1-3; D remains ambiguous. The CDR3 has 14 residues. V was shortened by 7 bases and J by 0 bases, with 10 bases between the two germline ends. The germline CDR1 and CDR2 sequences are SNHLY and FYNNEI.

The chain combines TRBV12-3 or TRBV12-4 with TRBJ2-7, with D unclear. The CDR3 spans 11 residues. V was clipped by 3 bases and J by 5 bases, with 5 bases between them. The CDR3 sequence: CASSFTNEQYF. The CDR3 DNA is TGTGCCAGCAGTTTTACGAACGAGCAGTACTTC.

The chain employs TRBV6-5 and TRBJ2-1, with 12 nucleotides matching TRBD1. Germline trimming cut 6 bases from V and 7 bases from J; bases unmatched to any gene: 4. CDR3 length: 14 amino acids. Germline V CDR1 and CDR2: MNHEY, SVGAGI. The CDR3 DNA follows: TGTGCCAGCAGACCGGGACAGGGGGCGAATGAGCAGTTCTTC. Protein product: CASRPGQGANEQFF.

Only a few counts were recorded for this clonotype. The chain employs TRBV3-1 and TRBJ2-7; 7 bases are a match to TRBD1. CDR3 size: 14 residues. Losses at the gene ends were 4 bases for V and 0 bases for J; bases not matched to a gene: 3. Looked up from germline, CDR1 is LGHDT and CDR2 is YNNKEL (reference sequence). The CDR3 is CASSPTGSSYEQYF. The DNA for the CDR3 is TGTGCCAGCAGCCCGACAGGGAGCTCCTACGAGCAGTACTTC.

The chain is built from TRBV6-5 and TRBJ1-1; D call uncertain. This CDR3 is built from 14 residues. With 5 bases removed from V and 5 bases from J, the gap between germline ends came to 15 bases. Germline V gene data show CDR1 as MNHEY and CDR2 as SVGAGI. The CDR3 protein is CASSPVGPLTEAFF. CDR3 DNA: TGTGCCAGCAGTCCTGTTGGGCCCTTGACTGAAGCTTTCTTT.

This clonotype was seen only a few times. The CDR3 region is CATSDLAGQGEFSYNEQFF. The CDR3, as DNA: TGTGCCACCAGTGATTTGGCTGGACAGGGGGAATTCTCCTACAATGAGCAGTTCTTC. V is TRBV24-1 and J is TRBJ2-1; 10 nucleotides line up with TRBD1. V shed 0 bases, J shed 0 bases, and the junction held 7 bases outside the gene matches. Germline values: CDR1 KGHDR, CDR2 SFDVKD. This CDR3 has 19 residues.

The V and J genes are TRBV7-8 and TRBJ1-1, with D perhaps matching TRBD1 (5 bases). Germline V gives CDR1 SGHVS, CDR2 FQNEAQ. The CDR3 contains 15 residues. The V end was cut by 3 bases, the J end by 4 bases, with 15 bases between. In DNA form, the CDR3 reads TGTGCCAGCAGCTTGGGGGTGTTGGGGTCCACTGAAGCTTTCTTT. The encoded protein is CASSLGVLGSTEAFF.

The chain has TRBV7-9 and TRBJ2-3; D tentatively fits TRBD1 or TRBD2 (5 bases each). With 6 bases removed from V and 5 bases from J, the gap between germline ends came to 24 bases. Looked up from germline, CDR1 is SEHNR and CDR2 is FQNEAQ (reference sequence). The CDR3 is 17 amino acids. The CDR3 nucleotides read TGTGCCAGCAGTTTACACCGAACGAGGGGCCCCGGAGATACGCAGTATTTT. The encoded protein is CASSLHRTRGPGDTQYF.

The chain combines TRBV4-2 with TRBJ2-7, with D perhaps matching TRBD2 (6 bases). Per the germline V gene, CDR1 is LGHNA and CDR2 is YNFKEQ. The CDR3 spans 16 residues. V lost 0 bases, J lost 2 bases, and 14 bases lay in between. DNA of the CDR3: TGTGCCAGCAGCCAAGAGGAGGGGACCGGGACCTACGAGCAGTACTTC. Its translation is CASSQEEGTGTYEQYF.